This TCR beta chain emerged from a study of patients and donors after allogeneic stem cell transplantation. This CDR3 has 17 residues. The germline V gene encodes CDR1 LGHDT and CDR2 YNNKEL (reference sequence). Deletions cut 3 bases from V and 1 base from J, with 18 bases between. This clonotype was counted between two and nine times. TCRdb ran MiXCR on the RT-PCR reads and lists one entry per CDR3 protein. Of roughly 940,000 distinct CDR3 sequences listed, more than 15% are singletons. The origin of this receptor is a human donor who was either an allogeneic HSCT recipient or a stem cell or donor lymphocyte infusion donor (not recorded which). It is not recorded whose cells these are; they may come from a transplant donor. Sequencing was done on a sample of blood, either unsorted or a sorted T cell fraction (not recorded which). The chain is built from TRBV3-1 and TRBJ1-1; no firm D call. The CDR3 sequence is CASSHGLGRQTNTEAFF. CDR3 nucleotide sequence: TGTGCCAGCAGCCACGGACTAGGGAGGCAGACGAACACTGAAGCTTTCTTT. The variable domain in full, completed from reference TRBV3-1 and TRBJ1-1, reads DTAVSQTPKYLVTQMGNDKSIKCEQNLGHDTMYWYKQDSKKFLKIMFSYNNKELIINETVPNRFSPKSPDKAHLNLHINSLELGDSAVYFCASSHGLGRQTNTEAFFGQGTRLTVV.